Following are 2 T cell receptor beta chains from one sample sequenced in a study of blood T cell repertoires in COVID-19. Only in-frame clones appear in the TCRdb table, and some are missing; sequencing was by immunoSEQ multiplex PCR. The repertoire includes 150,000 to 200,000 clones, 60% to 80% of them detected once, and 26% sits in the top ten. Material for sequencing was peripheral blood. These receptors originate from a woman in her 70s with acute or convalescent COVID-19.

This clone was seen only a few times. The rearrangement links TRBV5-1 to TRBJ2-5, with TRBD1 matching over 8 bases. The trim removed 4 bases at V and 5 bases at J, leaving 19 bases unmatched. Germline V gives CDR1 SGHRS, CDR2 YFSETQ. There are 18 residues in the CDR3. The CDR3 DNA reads TGCGCCAGCAGCCCACAGGGGACAGGTGGTTGGCTTAGGGAGACCCAGTACTTC. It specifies CASSPQGTGGWLRETQYF.

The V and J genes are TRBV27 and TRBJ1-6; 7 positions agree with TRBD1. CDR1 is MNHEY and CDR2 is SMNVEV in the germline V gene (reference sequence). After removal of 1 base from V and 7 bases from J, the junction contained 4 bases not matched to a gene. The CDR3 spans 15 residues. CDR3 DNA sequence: TGTGCCAGCAGTTTATTGACAGGGCCAAATTCACCCCTCCACTTT. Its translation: CASSLLTGPNSPLHF.